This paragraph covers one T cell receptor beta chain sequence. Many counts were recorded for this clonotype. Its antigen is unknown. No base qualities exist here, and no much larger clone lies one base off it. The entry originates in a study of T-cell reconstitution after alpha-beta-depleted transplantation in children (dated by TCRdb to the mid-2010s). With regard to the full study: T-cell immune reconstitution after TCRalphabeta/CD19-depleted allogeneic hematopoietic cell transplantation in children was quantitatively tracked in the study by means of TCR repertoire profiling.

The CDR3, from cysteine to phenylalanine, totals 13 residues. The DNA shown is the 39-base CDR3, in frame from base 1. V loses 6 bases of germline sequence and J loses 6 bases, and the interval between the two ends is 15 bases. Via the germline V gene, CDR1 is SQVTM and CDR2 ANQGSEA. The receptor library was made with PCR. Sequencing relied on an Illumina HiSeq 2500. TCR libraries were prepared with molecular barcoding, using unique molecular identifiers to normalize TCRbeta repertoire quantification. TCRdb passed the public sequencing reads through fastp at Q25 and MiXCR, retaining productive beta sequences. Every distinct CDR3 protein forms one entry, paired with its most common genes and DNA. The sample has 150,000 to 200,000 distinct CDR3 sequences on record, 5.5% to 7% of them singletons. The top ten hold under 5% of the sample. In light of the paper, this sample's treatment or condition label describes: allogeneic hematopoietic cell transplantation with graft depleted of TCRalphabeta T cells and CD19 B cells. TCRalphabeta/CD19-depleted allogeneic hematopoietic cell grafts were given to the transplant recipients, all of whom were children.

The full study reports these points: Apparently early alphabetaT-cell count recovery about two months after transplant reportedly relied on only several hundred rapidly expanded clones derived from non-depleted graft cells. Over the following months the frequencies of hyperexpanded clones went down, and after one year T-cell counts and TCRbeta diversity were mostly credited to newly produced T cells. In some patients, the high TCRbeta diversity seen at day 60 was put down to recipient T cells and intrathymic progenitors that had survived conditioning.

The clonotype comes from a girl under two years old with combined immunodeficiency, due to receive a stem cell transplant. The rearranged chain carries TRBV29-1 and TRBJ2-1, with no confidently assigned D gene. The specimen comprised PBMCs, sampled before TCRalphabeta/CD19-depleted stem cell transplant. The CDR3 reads CSVGAPPSNEQFF. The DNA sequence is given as TGCAGCGTGGGCGCGCCTCCTAGCAATGAGCAGTTCTTC.